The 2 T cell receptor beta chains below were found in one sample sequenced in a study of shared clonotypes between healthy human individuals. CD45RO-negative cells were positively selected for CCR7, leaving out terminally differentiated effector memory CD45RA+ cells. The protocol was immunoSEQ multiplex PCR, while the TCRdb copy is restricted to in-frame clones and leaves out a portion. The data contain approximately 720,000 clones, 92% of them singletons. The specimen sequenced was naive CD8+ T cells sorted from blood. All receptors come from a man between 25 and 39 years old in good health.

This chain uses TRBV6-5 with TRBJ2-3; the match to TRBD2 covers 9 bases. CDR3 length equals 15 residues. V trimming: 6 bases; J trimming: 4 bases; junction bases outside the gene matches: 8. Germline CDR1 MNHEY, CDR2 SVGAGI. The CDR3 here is CASRVTSGLADTQYF. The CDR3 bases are TGTGCCAGCAGGGTCACTAGCGGGTTGGCAGATACGCAGTATTTT.

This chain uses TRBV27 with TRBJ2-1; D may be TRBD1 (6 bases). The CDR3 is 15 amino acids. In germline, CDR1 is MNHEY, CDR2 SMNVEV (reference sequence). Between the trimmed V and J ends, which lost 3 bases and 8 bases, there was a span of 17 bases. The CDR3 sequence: CASSLDSAGFDEQFF. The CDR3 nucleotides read TGTGCCAGCAGTTTGGACAGTGCCGGGTTCGATGAGCAGTTCTTC.